These 10 T cell receptor beta chains came from one sample sequenced in a study of T cell responses to AZD1222 COVID-19 vaccine. Method: immunoSEQ multiplex PCR; TCRdb's copy keeps in-frame clones and lacks some. The sample has around 160,000 clones; 94% are singletons. The sample in question was peripheral blood, obtained on day 0 of AZD1222 vaccination. The receptors originated from an adult in good health.

The V gene is TRBV10-3, the J gene TRBJ1-2; D possibly corresponds to TRBD1 (5 bases). The V gene lost 2 bases and the J gene lost 1 base, with 11 bases spanning the gap. The CDR3 has 15 residues. Per germline, CDR1 ENHRY and CDR2 SYGVKD. The CDR3 DNA is TGTGCCATCAGTGAGAGGGGCGGCAGTAACTATGGCTACACCTTC. This codes for CAISERGGSNYGYTF.

The chain couples TRBV4-1 to TRBJ2-7; D gene ambiguous. Germline V gene lookup returns CDR1 MGHRA and CDR2 YSYEKL. Trimming took off 1 base at V and 8 bases at J, with 9 bases between the two ends. The length of the CDR3 is 12 residues. The CDR3 DNA follows: TGCGCCAGCAGCCAAGGCTCCGGGCAGCAGTACTTC. Protein sequence: CASSQGSGQQYF.

The chain recombines TRBV6-5 with TRBJ1-1; D is perhaps TRBD1 (5 bases). The CDR3 sequence is 13 residues long. V was cut by 8 bases and J by 2 bases, with 12 bases left in between. The germline gives CDR1 MNHEY, CDR2 SVGAGI. The CDR3 loop is CASLARVNTEAFF. CDR3 coding DNA: TGTGCCAGCTTGGCCAGGGTCAACACTGAAGCTTTCTTT.

V gene TRBV12-5 combines with J gene TRBJ1-1, with TRBD1 identical over 10 bases. V shed 5 bases, J shed 0 bases, and the junction held 3 bases outside the gene matches. CDR1 LGHNT and CDR2 FRNRAP come from the germline V gene. CDR3 size: 15 residues. In DNA, the CDR3 is TGTGCTAGTGGTCCCGGACAGGGGGTGAACACTGAAGCTTTCTTT. Translated: CASGPGQGVNTEAFF.

This rearrangement joins TRBV28 to TRBJ2-1; 8 nucleotides line up with TRBD2. CDR3 length: 15 residues. Looked up from germline, CDR1 is MDHEN and CDR2 is SYDVKM. V dropped 5 bases and J dropped 3; count of bases not matched to a gene: 6. The CDR3 protein is CASSPAAGGYNEQFF. CDR3 bases: TGTGCCAGCAGTCCCGCGGCGGGGGGCTACAATGAGCAGTTCTTC.

This chain uses TRBV11-2 with TRBJ1-4; D is ambiguous. V was shortened by 1 base and J by 10 bases, with 7 bases between the two germline ends. CDR1 SGHAT and CDR2 FQNNGV come from the germline V gene. CDR3 size: 12 residues. The CDR3 DNA is TGTGCCAGCAGCTTAGGATTGGGAAAACTGTTTTTT. The encoded protein is CASSLGLGKLFF.

The V and J genes are TRBV7-2 and TRBJ2-1, with a weak D call TRBD2 (5 bases). The CDR3 contains 15 residues. V was pared by 2 bases and J by 9 bases, with 17 bases between. In germline, CDR1 is SGHTA, CDR2 FQGNSA. CDR3 sequence (DNA): TGTGCCAGCAGCTTATCGGACGGGAACGCAGGTGAGCAGTTCTTC. Protein product: CASSLSDGNAGEQFF. Full variable domain (remainder filled in from reference TRBV7-2 and TRBJ2-1): GAGVSQSPSNKVTEKGKDVELRCDPISGHTALYWYRQSLGQGLEFLIYFQGNSAPDKSGLPSDRFSAERTGGSVSTLTIQRTQQEDSAVYLCASSLSDGNAGEQFFGPGTRLTVL.

The chain is built from TRBV6-5 and TRBJ2-1; no definite D call. The V end was cut by 7 bases, the J end by 0 bases, with 4 bases between. The CDR3 consists of 12 residues. CDR1 and CDR2 (germline): MNHEY, SVGAGI. The DNA for the CDR3 is TGTGCCAGCACTAGCTCCTACAATGAGCAGTTCTTC. Amino acids: CASTSSYNEQFF.

The chain joins TRBV6-1 to TRBJ1-5; a possible D gene is TRBD1 (5 bases). V was trimmed by 3 bases and J by 4 bases, leaving 7 bases between them. Germline-derived CDR1 and CDR2 are MNHNS and SASEGT. The CDR3 loop spans 13 amino acids. DNA of the CDR3: TGTGCCAGCAGTGACAGGGAAAATCAGCCCCAGCATTTT. Encoded protein: CASSDRENQPQHF.

V gene TRBV10-1 combines with J gene TRBJ2-7; TRBD2 matches 10 bases. J gave up 6 bases and V 4 bases, and 12 bases lay outside the gene matches. This CDR3 contains 16 residues. Per germline, CDR1 WNHNN and CDR2 SYGVQD (reference sequence). CDR3 DNA sequence: TGCGCCAGCAGTGTTAGCGGTCTAGCGGGAGTTGGCGAGCAGTACTTC. Translation gives CASSVSGLAGVGEQYF.